This T cell receptor (beta chain) was recovered during a study of early T cells in non-severe SARS-CoV-2 infection (dated by TCRdb to about 2021). Some background on the complete study: Because TCR sequencing was done on bulk RNA from unsorted whole blood, the alpha and beta chains could not be paired. General study outcomes and caveats: VDJdb matching was skewed toward anti-spike CD8 responses, so virus-specific expansions were likely underestimated and private and CD4 specificities were missed.

The library was made by 5' RACE. These reads were obtained on a NextSeq 500. In the TCR library protocol, unique molecular identifiers were attached to individual cDNA molecules to correct for PCR bias and sequencing error. TCR alpha and beta chains were both sequenced, and the abundances of alpha and beta sequences in each sample were closely correlated with each other. The study's processing was this. Decombinator V4 was used to annotate TCR sequences for V gene, J gene and CDR3. TCRs were defined as expanded if a significant change between any two time points was detected under a Poisson model with p below 0.0001. TCR abundances were normalised to the total number of TCRs sequenced per sample and were expressed as counts per million. MAIT TCRs were defined by TRAV1-2 paired with TRAJ12, TRAJ20 or TRAJ33, and iNKT TCRs by TRAV10 paired with TRAJ18. A search of VDJdb, accessed on 1 November 2021, was run for TCRs annotated to CMV, EBV and SARS-CoV-2, with TCRs annotated for multiple antigens excluded. TCRdb reprocessing: public reads trimmed at Q25 with fastp, clones called with MiXCR, in-frame beta chains kept. Each CDR3 protein appears once, grouped with its most common genes and DNA. TCRdb, rather than the study authors, made the V and J calls. Across this sample there are over 95,000 distinct CDR3 sequences, with approximately 16% seen only once. Around 1.3% of the sample is in the top ten clones.

The germline V gene sets CDR1 to MNHEY and CDR2 to SVGAGI. V and J lose 4 bases and 10 bases, and a span of 17 bases separates them. The CDR3, from cysteine to phenylalanine, totals 14 residues. Only CDR3 DNA remains: 42 bases, in frame from the first base. As for this clonotype: This clone's antigen is unknown. No clone much larger than this one lies a single base away; base qualities are absent.

This was a case-control study nested in a cohort of healthcare workers in London, UK, who had nasopharyngeal swab PCR tests and blood samples taken every week. Between 23 and 31 March 2020, the week of the UK lockdown, healthcare workers were enrolled and then followed up weekly for as long as 16 weeks. This receptor was obtained from an adult who was a healthcare worker with PCR-confirmed SARS-CoV-2 infection or an uninfected control (not recorded which). This receptor chain uses TRBV6-5 and TRBJ2-1, with a tentative D call of TRBD1 or TRBD2, each matching 5 bases. Sequenced material: whole blood. DNA sequence: TGTGCCAGCAGTTCCGGGACCGGACTTCCAGAGCAGTTCTTC. Its product reads: CASSSGTGLPEQFF.